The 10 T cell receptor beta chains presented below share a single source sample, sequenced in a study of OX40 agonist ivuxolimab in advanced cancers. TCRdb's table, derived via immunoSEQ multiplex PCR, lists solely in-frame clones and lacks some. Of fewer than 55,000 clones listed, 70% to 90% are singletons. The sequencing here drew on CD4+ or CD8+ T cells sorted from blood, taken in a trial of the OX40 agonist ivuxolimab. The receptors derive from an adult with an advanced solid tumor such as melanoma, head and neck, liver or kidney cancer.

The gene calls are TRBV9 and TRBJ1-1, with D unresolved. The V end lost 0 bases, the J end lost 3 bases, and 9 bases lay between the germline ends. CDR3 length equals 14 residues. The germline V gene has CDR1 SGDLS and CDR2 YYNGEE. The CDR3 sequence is CASSVAGMDTEAFF. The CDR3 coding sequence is TGTGCCAGCAGCGTAGCTGGGATGGACACTGAAGCTTTCTTT.

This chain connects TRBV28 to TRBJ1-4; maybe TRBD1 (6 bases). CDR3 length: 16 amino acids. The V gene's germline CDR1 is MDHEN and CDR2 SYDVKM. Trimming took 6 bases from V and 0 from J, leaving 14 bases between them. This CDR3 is CASSWMGGATNEKLFF. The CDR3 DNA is TGTGCCAGCAGCTGGATGGGGGGCGCAACTAATGAAAAACTGTTTTTT. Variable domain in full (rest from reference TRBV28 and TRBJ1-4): DVKVTQSSRYLVKRTGEKVFLECVQDMDHENMFWYRQDPGLGLRLIYFSYDVKMKEKGDIPEGYSVSREKKERFSLILESASTNQTSMYLCASSWMGGATNEKLFFGSGTQLSVL.

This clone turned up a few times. The CDR3 loop reads CASSKGTTLNEQFF. As DNA, the CDR3 is TGTGCCAGCAGTAAGGGGACAACCTTAAATGAGCAGTTCTTC. The chain uses TRBV6-5 and TRBJ2-1; maybe TRBD1 (6 bases). This CDR3 has 14 residues. Deletions cut 5 bases from V and 7 bases from J, with 15 bases between. Germline-derived CDR1 and CDR2 are MNHEY and SVGAGI.

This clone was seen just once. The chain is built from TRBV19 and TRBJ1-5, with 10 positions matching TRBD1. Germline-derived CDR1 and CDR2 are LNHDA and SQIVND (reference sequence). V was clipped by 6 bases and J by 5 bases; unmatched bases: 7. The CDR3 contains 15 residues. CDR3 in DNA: TGTGCCAGTAGGGAGGACAGGGGGGGTGATCAGCCCCAGCATTTT. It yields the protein CASREDRGGDQPQHF.

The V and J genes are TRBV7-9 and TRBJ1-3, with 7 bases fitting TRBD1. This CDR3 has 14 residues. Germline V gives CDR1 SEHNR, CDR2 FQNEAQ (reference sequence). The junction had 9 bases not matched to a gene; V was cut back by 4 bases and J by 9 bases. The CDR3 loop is CASSSGGVGSTIYF. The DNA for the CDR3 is TGTGCCAGCAGCTCAGGGGGAGTCGGGAGCACCATATATTTT.

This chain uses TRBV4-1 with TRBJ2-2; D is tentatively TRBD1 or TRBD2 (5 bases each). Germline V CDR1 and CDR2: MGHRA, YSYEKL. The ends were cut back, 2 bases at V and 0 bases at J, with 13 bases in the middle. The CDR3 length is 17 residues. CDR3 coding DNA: TGCGCCAGCAGCCAACTTGATCCGGGACCGAACACCGGGGAGCTGTTTTTT. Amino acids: CASSQLDPGPNTGELFF.

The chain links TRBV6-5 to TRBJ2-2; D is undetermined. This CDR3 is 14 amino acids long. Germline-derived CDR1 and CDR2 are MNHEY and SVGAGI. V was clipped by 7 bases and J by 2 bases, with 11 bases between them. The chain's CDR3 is CASKSRRNTGELFF. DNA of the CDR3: TGTGCCAGCAAGTCTAGGAGAAACACCGGGGAGCTGTTTTTT.

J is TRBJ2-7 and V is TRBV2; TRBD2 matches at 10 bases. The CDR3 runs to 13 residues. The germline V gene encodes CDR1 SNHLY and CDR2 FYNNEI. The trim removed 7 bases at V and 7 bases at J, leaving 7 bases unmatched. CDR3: CASKAPSGGEQYF. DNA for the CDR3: TGTGCCAGCAAAGCTCCTAGCGGGGGAGAGCAGTACTTC.

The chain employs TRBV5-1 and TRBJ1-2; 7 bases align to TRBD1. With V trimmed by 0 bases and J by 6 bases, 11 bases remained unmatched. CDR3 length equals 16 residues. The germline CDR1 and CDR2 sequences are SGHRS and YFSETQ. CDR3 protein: CASSLAAAGGMDGYTF. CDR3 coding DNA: TGCGCCAGCAGCTTGGCCGCGGCAGGGGGGATGGATGGCTACACCTTC.

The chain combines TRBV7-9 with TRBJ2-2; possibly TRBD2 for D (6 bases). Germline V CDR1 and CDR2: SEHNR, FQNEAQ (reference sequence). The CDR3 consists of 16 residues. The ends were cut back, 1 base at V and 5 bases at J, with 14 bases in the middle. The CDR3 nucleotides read TGTGCCAGCAGCTTAGTGGGGGGAAGGAGGACCGGGGAGCTGTTTTTT. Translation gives CASSLVGGRRTGELFF. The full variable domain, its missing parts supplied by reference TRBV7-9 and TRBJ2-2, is DTGVSQNPRHKITKRGQNVTFRCDPISEHNRLYWYRQTLGQGPEFLTYFQNEAQLEKSRLLSDRFSAERPKGSFSTLEIQRTEQGDSAMYLCASSLVGGRRTGELFFGEGSRLTVL.